This TCR beta chain was captured by sequencing in a study of response to subunit inactivated influenza vaccine. MiXCR, run by TCRdb on the RT-PCR reads, gives a single entry per CDR3 protein. The sample consists of approximately 500,000 distinct CDR3 sequences, 13% of them appearing once. The receptor comes from a man in his fifties who received an inactivated influenza vaccine. The specimen comprised PBMCs from blood, sampled roughly 47 days after vaccination.

The CDR3: CASSQTPGNAYNEQFF. The CDR3 region has the DNA TGCGCCAGCAGCCAAACCCCCGGGAATGCCTACAATGAGCAGTTCTTC. The J gene is TRBJ2-1, the V gene TRBV4-3; maybe TRBD2 (5 bases). Looked up from germline, CDR1 is LGHNA and CDR2 is YSLEER. Between the trimmed V and J ends, which lost 2 bases and 2 bases, there was a span of 13 bases. This CDR3 spans 16 amino acids.